This passage covers 27 T cell receptor beta chains from one sample sequenced in a study of T cell responses to AZD1222 COVID-19 vaccine (dated by TCRdb to about 2021). Library creation used the immunoSEQ multiplex PCR assay. What TCRdb holds here is the immuneACCESS table cut down to in-frame rearrangements. Part of the clones is not present; checked against another copy, under half of the missing clones reflect an unresolved V gene, and the others are unexplained. In all, the sample holds some 99,000 clones, and 70% to 90% of those were seen once. Of the sample, around 13% falls within the top ten clones. What this sample's time point label stands for: baseline before first vaccination. Reading the label with the study, this specimen's treatment or condition is: meningococcal conjugate vaccine given as trial control. The sequencing here drew on peripheral blood, taken on day 0 of MenACWY control vaccination. Every receptor here comes from an adult in good health.

The CDR3 nucleotides read TGTGCCAGCAGGGGCCCGAACACTGAAGCTTTCTTT. This encodes CASRGPNTEAFF. The genes are TRBV9 and TRBJ1-1, with D unresolved. Per germline, CDR1 SGDLS and CDR2 YYNGEE. This CDR3 is 12 amino acids long. V lost 5 bases to trimming and J lost 1 base, with 6 bases between them.

This clone is labeled as medium-sized. This chain joins TRBV13 and TRBJ2-7; D not certain. V was clipped by 3 bases and J by 2 bases, with 5 bases between them. The CDR3 loop spans 12 amino acids. CDR1 is PRHDT and CDR2 is FYEKMQ in the germline V gene (reference sequence). The CDR3 DNA reads as TGTGCCAGCAGCTTCTATGCCTACGAGCAGTACTTC. This encodes CASSFYAYEQYF.

The chain carries TRBV11-1 and TRBJ2-7; D unresolved. Germline V gene data show CDR1 as SGHAT and CDR2 as FQDESV (reference sequence). V lost 3 bases to trimming and J lost 2 bases, with 11 bases between them. This CDR3 has 14 residues. Here the CDR3 DNA reads TGTGCCAGCAGCTTGGAACGTCAAGCCTACGAGCAGTACTTC. Translated, it gives CASSLERQAYEQYF.

The chain employs TRBV6-5 and TRBJ2-5, with a possible D match to TRBD2 (7 bases). Germline assignment: CDR1 MNHEY and CDR2 SVGAGI. Deletions cut 6 bases from V and 5 bases from J, with 16 bases between. The length of the CDR3 is 14 residues. CDR3 in DNA: TGTGCCAGCAGACCCGCGGGGGCGGGGGAGACCCAGTACTTC. It translates to CASRPAGAGETQYF.

The chain links TRBV25-1 to TRBJ1-2; tentative D call: TRBD1 (6 bases). Germline-derived CDR1 and CDR2 are MGHDK and SYGVNS. Trimming took 0 bases from V and 8 from J, leaving 10 bases between them. The CDR3 length is 13 residues. This CDR3 reads CASSEYLRGGYTF. CDR3 bases: TGTGCCAGCAGTGAATATCTCAGGGGCGGCTACACCTTC.

This clone has just one count. The chain combines TRBV7-2 with TRBJ2-7; D unresolved. The CDR3 loop spans 11 amino acids. Germline loops: CDR1 SGHTA, CDR2 FQGNSA. The germline V and J ends were trimmed by 2 bases and 3 bases, with 2 bases remaining between them. CDR3 loop: CASSLIYEQYF. Here the CDR3 DNA reads TGTGCCAGCAGCTTAATCTACGAGCAGTACTTC.

The CDR3 DNA follows: TGCGCCAGCACGCCGCGGGAGCTCACCGGGGAGCTGTTTTTT. It is translated as CASTPRELTGELFF. The rearrangement joins TRBV5-1 to TRBJ2-2, with TRBD2 identical over 7 bases. This CDR3 has 14 amino acids. V was clipped by 6 bases and J by 4 bases; unmatched bases: 6. Germline V lookup: CDR1 SGHRS, CDR2 YFSETQ.

The gene calls are TRBV6-5 and TRBJ2-7; 9 positions agree with TRBD2. The length of the CDR3 is 13 residues. V was clipped by 6 bases and J by 4 bases; unmatched bases: 4. Germline CDR1 MNHEY, CDR2 SVGAGI. The CDR3 loop reads CASRGREGYEQYF. The CDR3 DNA follows: TGTGCCAGCAGGGGGCGGGAGGGATACGAGCAGTACTTC.

The chain recombines TRBV7-2 with TRBJ2-3, with TRBD1 as a possible D gene (6 bases). There are 15 residues in the CDR3. The germline gives CDR1 SGHTA, CDR2 FQGNSA. Trimming shortened V by 3 bases and J by 0 bases, and 10 bases separated the two germline ends. The CDR3, as DNA: TGTGCCAGCAGCTTGACAGGAACTAGCACAGATACGCAGTATTTT. Translated, it gives CASSLTGTSTDTQYF.

This chain connects TRBV5-4 to TRBJ2-7; D perhaps matches TRBD1 (5 bases). Per the germline V gene, CDR1 is SGHNT and CDR2 is YYREEE (reference sequence). The CDR3 covers 13 residues. The V end was cut by 5 bases, the J end by 2 bases, with 11 bases between. This chain's CDR3 is CASSKQDAYEQYF. DNA of the CDR3: TGTGCCAGCAGTAAACAGGATGCCTACGAGCAGTACTTC. The entire variable domain, with the rest obtained from reference TRBV5-4 and TRBJ2-7, is as follows: ETGVTQSPTHLIKTRGQQVTLRCSSQSGHNTVSWYQQALGQGPQFIFQYYREEENGRGNFPPRFSGLQFPNYSSELNVNALELDDSALYLCASSKQDAYEQYFGPGTRLTVT.

The rearrangement links TRBV28 to TRBJ1-4; tentative D call: TRBD1 (5 bases). V was pared by 6 bases and J by 3 bases, with 14 bases between. The V gene's germline CDR1 is MDHEN and CDR2 SYDVKM. The CDR3 runs 15 residues. CDR3 in DNA: TGTGCCAGCAGGGGCAGGGAACTTCCTAATGAAAAACTGTTTTTT. This translates into CASRGRELPNEKLFF.

This rearrangement joins TRBV19 to TRBJ1-5; 11 nucleotides match TRBD1. The CDR3 spans 16 residues. Germline V gene lookup returns CDR1 LNHDA and CDR2 SQIVND (reference sequence). V shed 5 bases and J 10 bases; nucleotides not matched to a gene: 13. The CDR3 DNA follows: TGTGCCAGTAGTGCACTAGGGACAGGGGGTTGGTCCCCCCAGCATTTT. This gives the protein CASSALGTGGWSPQHF.

The chain carries TRBV6-5 and TRBJ1-4, with D uncertain. Trimming took 5 bases from V and 8 from J, leaving 12 bases between them. This CDR3 contains 13 residues. CDR1 is MNHEY, CDR2 SVGAGI, per germline. The chain's CDR3 is CASSLVGGEKLFF. As DNA, the CDR3 is TGTGCCAGCAGTCTGGTAGGAGGGGAAAAACTGTTTTTT.

The rearrangement links TRBV4-2 to TRBJ1-5; D not certain. The CDR3 covers 12 residues. V lost 3 bases, J lost 5 bases, and 5 bases lay in between. The germline V gene has CDR1 LGHNA and CDR2 YNFKEQ. CDR3 DNA sequence: TGTGCCAGCAGCCATGATGATCAGCCCCAGCATTTT. It encodes CASSHDDQPQHF.

The CDR3 region has the DNA TGTGCCAGCAGTAACTTCTGGGGAACGGCTGAAGCTTTCTTT. Protein: CASSNFWGTAEAFF. This chain connects TRBV6-2 or TRBV6-3 to TRBJ1-1, with D unclear. Germline CDR1 is MNHEY and CDR2 is SVGEGT. Trimming took off 5 bases at V and 6 bases at J, with 16 bases between the two ends. CDR3 size: 14 residues.

The chain recombines TRBV6-1 with TRBJ1-1; D is unresolved. V was shortened by 1 base and J by 3 bases, with 6 bases between the two germline ends. The CDR3 contains 13 residues. The germline V gene has CDR1 MNHNS and CDR2 SASEGT. For the CDR3, the DNA is TGTGCCAGCAGTGAAGGTCCCCACACTGAAGCTTTCTTT. Translated, it gives CASSEGPHTEAFF.

This chain links TRBV19 with TRBJ2-2; D might be TRBD1 or TRBD2, each matching 5 bases. The germline V gene encodes CDR1 LNHDA and CDR2 SQIVND (reference sequence). V was cut by 8 bases and J by 3 bases, with 16 bases left in between. This CDR3 has 15 amino acids. CDR3 in DNA: TGTGCCAGTTTCTTCAGCCGGGGACACACCGGGGAGCTGTTTTTT. Amino acid sequence: CASFFSRGHTGELFF.

The chain uses TRBV7-2 and TRBJ2-7, with a weak D call TRBD1 (6 bases). The germline CDR1 and CDR2 sequences are SGHTA and FQGNSA. With 1 base removed from V and 7 bases from J, the gap between germline ends came to 17 bases. The CDR3 contains 15 residues. This chain's CDR3 is CASSLGGPGGREQYF. The CDR3 region has the DNA TGTGCCAGCAGCTTAGGGGGGCCCGGAGGAAGGGAGCAGTACTTC.

The chain combines TRBV5-1 with TRBJ2-7; D assignment may be TRBD1 or TRBD2 (6 bases each). Trimming pared 1 base from V and 1 base from J, leaving 15 bases between. Germline V CDR1 and CDR2: SGHRS, YFSETQ. There are 16 residues in the CDR3. CDR3 nucleotides: TGCGCCAGCAGCTTGCAGGCGGGACACTTATCCTACGAGCAGTACTTC. It translates to CASSLQAGHLSYEQYF.

The chain uses TRBV11-3 and TRBJ2-4; TRBD2 aligns across 15 bases. V trimming: 4 bases; J trimming: 9 bases; junction bases outside the gene matches: 7. In germline, CDR1 is SGHNT, CDR2 YENEEA. The CDR3 consists of 16 residues. The CDR3 sequence is CASSSGLAGGGGIQYF. CDR3 in DNA: TGTGCCAGCAGCTCGGGACTAGCGGGGGGAGGTGGCATTCAGTACTTC.

The chain joins TRBV5-1 to TRBJ2-5; 7 bases match TRBD1. Trimming removed 2 bases from V and 2 bases from J; junction bases left unmatched: 6. CDR1 and CDR2 (germline): SGHRS, YFSETQ. The CDR3 runs 15 residues. CDR3 coding DNA: TGCGCCAGCAGCTTTACAGGGGTTGGGCAAGAGACCCAGTACTTC. Translated: CASSFTGVGQETQYF.

The chain couples TRBV19 to TRBJ1-2; no firm D call. Deletions cut 3 bases from V and 3 bases from J, with 11 bases between. The CDR3 has 14 amino acids. Per the germline V gene, CDR1 is LNHDA and CDR2 is SQIVND (reference sequence). The CDR3 sequence: CASSISYSDYGYTF. The CDR3, as DNA: TGTGCCAGTAGTATCTCCTATAGCGACTATGGCTACACCTTC.

This chain uses TRBV7-3 with TRBJ2-2, with D possibly being TRBD1 (6 bases). The V end was cut by 5 bases, the J end by 6 bases, with 13 bases between. The CDR3 sequence is 14 residues long. Germline CDR1 and CDR2: SGHTA and FQGTGA. The DNA for the CDR3 is TGTGCCAGCAGCCCGACAGGCAAACCCGGGGAGCTGTTTTTT. Encoded protein: CASSPTGKPGELFF.

The CDR3 nucleotides are TGTGCCAGCAGGATTACCGGGACAGGGGTCACCGAGCAGTACTTC. Its protein product is CASRITGTGVTEQYF. This chain links TRBV27 with TRBJ2-7, with 10 bases lining up with TRBD1. The CDR3 loop spans 15 amino acids. J lost 6 bases, V lost 6 bases, and 11 bases had no gene match. In germline, CDR1 is MNHEY, CDR2 SMNVEV (reference sequence).

The rearrangement uses TRBV15 and TRBJ1-1, with D possibly matching TRBD1 (6 bases). This CDR3 comprises 16 residues. V was trimmed by 1 base and J by 6 bases, leaving 18 bases between them. CDR1 LNHNV and CDR2 YYDKDF come from the germline V gene (reference sequence). The CDR3 here is CATSRGSGAKVSEAFF. The CDR3 region has the DNA TGTGCCACCAGCAGAGGTTCGGGGGCGAAGGTCTCTGAAGCTTTCTTT.

The rearrangement uses TRBV18 and TRBJ2-2; unclear D gene. From germline, CDR1 is KGHSH and CDR2 LQKENI. The germline V and J ends were trimmed by 2 bases and 6 bases, with 7 bases remaining between them. This CDR3 spans 13 amino acids. DNA for the CDR3: TGTGCCAGCTCACCAGGCACTCCCGGGGAGCTGTTTTTT. Residues: CASSPGTPGELFF.

The V call is TRBV6-4, the J call TRBJ2-2; 9 nucleotides agree with TRBD2. The CDR3 totals 15 residues. Per germline, CDR1 MRHNA and CDR2 SNTAGT. Germline trimming cut 4 bases from V and 4 bases from J; bases unmatched to any gene: 4. Written as DNA, the CDR3 is TGTGCCAGCAGTGTTCTAGCGGGATCCACCGGGGAGCTGTTTTTT. Translation: CASSVLAGSTGELFF.